A single sample gave rise to the 22 T cell receptor beta chains below, sequenced in a study of cytomegalovirus exposure and HLA in healthy donors. The PCR employed 60 Vbeta primers together with 13 Jbeta primers. Here immunoSEQ multiplex PCR was the method, and the copy in TCRdb shows in-frame clones only, minus some. The sample shows about 250,000 clones, around 83% of them seen only once. Material for sequencing was PBMCs. These receptors originate from a girl aged 2 to 10 in good health and CMV-seronegative.

A note on this clone: At one end, the junction sequence differs from germline, possibly due to a read error. This rearrangement joins TRBV5-1 to TRBJ2-5, with 8 nucleotides matching TRBD2. Germline V CDR1 and CDR2: SGHRS, YFSETQ. This CDR3 spans 15 amino acids. CDR3 bases: TGCGCCAGCAGCTTGGTGAGCGGGGGCGGAGAGGCCCAGTACTTC. It specifies CASSLVSGGGEAQYF.

The chain has TRBV19 and TRBJ2-1, with D hard to call. V lost 4 bases and J 8 bases, leaving 6 bases between the germline ends. Germline lookup yields CDR1 LNHDA and CDR2 SQIVND (reference sequence). CDR3 length: 11 residues. The CDR3 DNA reads TGTGCCAGTAGTAGGGCAGATGAGCAGTTCTTC. This sequence encodes CASSRADEQFF.

The V call is TRBV11-3, the J call TRBJ2-1, with D possibly matching TRBD1 (6 bases). The CDR3 spans 14 residues. The V end was cut by 3 bases, the J end by 1 base, with 7 bases between. Germline CDR1 and CDR2: SGHNT and YENEEA. The CDR3, as DNA: TGTGCCAGCAGCTTCAGGGGTTCCTACAATGAGCAGTTCTTC. This sequence encodes CASSFRGSYNEQFF.

The V gene is TRBV2, the J gene TRBJ2-1; D might be TRBD2 (7 bases). Germline CDR1 and CDR2: SNHLY and FYNNEI. With 9 bases removed from V and 1 base from J, the gap between germline ends came to 16 bases. This CDR3 contains 15 residues. CDR3 residues: CARGRGSRSYNEQFF. The CDR3 bases are TGTGCCAGGGGGAGGGGGAGCAGGTCCTACAATGAGCAGTTCTTC.

This clone was counted a few times. The rearrangement uses TRBV5-1 and TRBJ2-7, with 7 bases identical to TRBD1. The CDR3 is 13 residues long. Trimming removed 3 bases from V and 0 bases from J; junction bases left unmatched: 0. The V gene's germline CDR1 is SGHRS and CDR2 YFSETQ. Here the CDR3 DNA reads TGCGCCAGCAGCTGGGACAGCTCCTACGAGCAGTACTTC. This gives the protein CASSWDSSYEQYF.

This clone was detected once. The chain is built from TRBV11-2 and TRBJ1-1; D call uncertain. CDR1 and CDR2 (germline): SGHAT, FQNNGV. The length of the CDR3 is 14 residues. V was cut by 5 bases and J by 0 bases, with 10 bases left in between. The CDR3 nucleotides are TGTGCCAGCAGCAGCCGCGTAATGAACACTGAAGCTTTCTTT. Translated, it gives CASSSRVMNTEAFF. The full variable domain, with the rest looked up from reference TRBV11-2 and TRBJ1-1, is EAGVAQSPRYKIIEKRQSVAFWCNPISGHATLYWYQQILGQGPKLLIQFQNNGVVDDSQLPKDRFSAERLKGVDSTLKIQPAKLEDSAVYLCASSSRVMNTEAFFGQGTRLTVV.

The rearrangement links TRBV4-1 to TRBJ2-3; 7 bases are a match to TRBD1. In germline, CDR1 is MGHRA, CDR2 YSYEKL. CDR3 length: 15 residues. J lost 1 base, V lost 8 bases, and 9 bases had no gene match. This chain's CDR3 is CASAKQGKGTDTQYF. For the CDR3, the DNA is TGCGCCAGCGCTAAACAGGGGAAGGGCACAGATACGCAGTATTTT.

This chain connects TRBV7-7 to TRBJ2-2; 12 positions agree with TRBD2. Germline assignment: CDR1 SSHAT and CDR2 FNYEAQ (reference sequence). This CDR3 spans 16 amino acids. Losses at the gene ends were 5 bases for V and 6 bases for J; bases not matched to a gene: 7. This CDR3 reads CASSLLAGGYPGELFF. CDR3 in DNA: TGTGCCAGCAGCCTACTAGCGGGAGGATACCCCGGGGAGCTGTTTTTT.

This clone was seen just once. The chain carries TRBV19 and TRBJ1-1, with D perhaps matching TRBD1 (5 bases). The CDR3 totals 15 residues. V shed 5 bases and J shed 1 base, with 14 bases lying between them. Germline V gene lookup returns CDR1 LNHDA and CDR2 SQIVND (reference sequence). The CDR3 sequence: CASSQPSGGNTEAFF. The CDR3 DNA follows: TGTGCCAGTAGTCAACCGTCGGGGGGGAACACTGAAGCTTTCTTT.

The chain couples TRBV2 to TRBJ2-7; D perhaps matches TRBD2 (6 bases). Trimming left V 6 bases short and J 6 bases short, with 12 bases between. CDR1 is SNHLY, CDR2 FYNNEI, per germline. CDR3 length: 12 amino acids. CDR3 residues: CASSSGVGEQYF. CDR3 sequence (DNA): TGTGCCAGCAGCTCGGGGGTAGGCGAGCAGTACTTC.

This chain links TRBV25-1 with TRBJ2-5, with D possibly being TRBD2 (5 bases). Germline V lookup: CDR1 MGHDK, CDR2 SYGVNS. The V end lost 2 bases, the J end lost 5 bases, and 15 bases lay between the germline ends. The CDR3 consists of 15 residues. The CDR3: CASSERRGVGETQYF. The CDR3 nucleotides are TGTGCCAGCAGTGAACGACGGGGAGTTGGGGAGACCCAGTACTTC.

This chain joins TRBV6-6 and TRBJ2-7, with 8 bases fitting TRBD2. The germline CDR1 and CDR2 sequences are MNHNY and SVGAGI (reference sequence). V was clipped by 2 bases and J by 0 bases; unmatched bases: 3. The CDR3 is made up of 15 amino acids. CDR3 in amino acids: CASSYLGLASYEQYF. CDR3 coding DNA: TGTGCCAGCAGTTACCTCGGACTAGCCTCCTACGAGCAGTACTTC.

The chain carries TRBV6-1 and TRBJ2-5, with D tentatively TRBD2 (6 bases). There are 14 residues in the CDR3. Trimming cost V 2 bases and J 2 bases, with 9 bases left between them. CDR1 is MNHNS, CDR2 SASEGT, per germline. CDR3 sequence: CASSEWGGQETQYF. As DNA, the CDR3 is TGTGCCAGCAGTGAATGGGGAGGTCAAGAGACCCAGTACTTC.

The chain links TRBV4-2 to TRBJ2-2; D may be TRBD1 (6 bases). Deletions cut 1 base from V and 0 bases from J, with 6 bases between. Looked up from germline, CDR1 is LGHNA and CDR2 is YNFKEQ. CDR3 length equals 15 residues. The CDR3 spells CASSQGTANTGELFF. Here the CDR3 DNA reads TGTGCCAGCAGCCAAGGGACAGCGAACACCGGGGAGCTGTTTTTT.

This rearrangement joins TRBV4-2 to TRBJ1-3; no reliable D call. V was shortened by 0 bases and J by 2 bases, with 8 bases between the two germline ends. This CDR3 has 15 residues. Looked up from germline, CDR1 is LGHNA and CDR2 is YNFKEQ. The CDR3 region is CASSQEEGTGNTIYF. The CDR3 DNA reads as TGTGCCAGCAGCCAAGAGGAGGGAACTGGAAACACCATATATTTT.

The chain is built from TRBV7-2 and TRBJ1-5, with a weak D call TRBD1 (5 bases). V was clipped by 4 bases and J by 4 bases, with 14 bases between them. Germline V gene data show CDR1 as SGHTA and CDR2 as FQGNSA. There are 15 residues in the CDR3. The chain's CDR3 is CASSSDLAGNQPQHF. CDR3 sequence (DNA): TGTGCCAGCAGCTCCGATCTGGCAGGGAATCAGCCCCAGCATTTT.

The chain recombines TRBV1 with TRBJ2-5; TRBD2, the table's D call, was not compared with the DNA. TRBV1 is classified as a pseudogene. This CDR3 has 17 residues. The CDR3 reads CTSSQDIELAGPETQYF. The DNA for the CDR3 is TGCACCAGCAGCCAAGATATAGAACTAGCGGGTCCAGAGACCCAGTACTTC.

This clone was detected a few times. The chain joins TRBV6-1 to TRBJ1-1, with TRBD1 matching over 8 bases. Germline lookup yields CDR1 MNHNS and CDR2 SASEGT. The CDR3 totals 15 residues. With 6 bases clipped from V and 4 bases from J, the junction kept 10 bases outside the gene matches. CDR3 DNA: TGTGCCAGCAGCCTGTACCCAGGGGGCGGCACTGAAGCTTTCTTT. Translation gives CASSLYPGGGTEAFF.

The V gene is TRBV7-9, the J gene TRBJ1-2; D is perhaps TRBD1 (6 bases). The germline V gene encodes CDR1 SEHNR and CDR2 FQNEAQ (reference sequence). Trimming cost V 4 bases and J 3 bases, with 9 bases left between them. The CDR3 consists of 13 residues. The CDR3 protein is CASSSQGYYGYTF. In DNA form, the CDR3 reads TGTGCCAGCAGCTCCCAGGGGTACTATGGCTACACCTTC.

This clone was seen a handful of times. The V and J genes are TRBV6-5 and TRBJ1-4; D is possibly TRBD1 (6 bases). V shed 2 bases and J shed 7 bases, with 14 bases lying between them. Per the germline V gene, CDR1 is MNHEY and CDR2 is SVGAGI. This CDR3 contains 15 residues. The CDR3 DNA follows: TGTGCCAGCAGTTACAACAGGGATCGAGGTGAAAAACTGTTTTTT. It specifies CASSYNRDRGEKLFF.

There are a few counts of this clone. The chain combines TRBV5-1 with TRBJ1-3; D unclear. CDR1 is SGHRS and CDR2 is YFSETQ in the germline V gene. CDR3 size: 14 residues. The V end lost 0 bases, the J end lost 8 bases, and 12 bases lay between the germline ends. CDR3 region: CASSLEARRDTIYF. The CDR3 nucleotides read TGCGCCAGCAGCTTGGAGGCCCGACGGGACACCATATATTTT.

The J gene is TRBJ2-4, the V gene TRBV10-3; 9 nucleotides agree with TRBD1. J was trimmed by 1 base and V by 4 bases; bases with no gene match: 5. Germline values: CDR1 ENHRY, CDR2 SYGVKD. The CDR3 is 16 amino acids. The DNA of the CDR3 is TGTGCCATCAGTGTTTTGACAGGGGGGGCCAAAAACATTCAGTACTTC. Amino acid sequence: CAISVLTGGAKNIQYF.